These 14 T cell receptor beta chains share one sample of origin, sequenced in a study of T cells expressing NK-cell markers. TCRdb reprocessed the 5' RACE reads and stores each CDR3 protein as one record, lacking DNA. The repertoire table contains some 600,000 distinct CDR3 sequences. Sequenced input: blood T cells: a sorted CD56 or NKG2C T cell subset, CD4+ or CD8+ T cells, or bulk PBMC T cells (not recorded which). These receptors originate from a man aged 18 to 35 in good health.

The V gene is TRBV5-1, the J gene TRBJ2-1; no DNA is available, so the TRBD2 call from TCRdb remains unchecked. This CDR3 has 16 residues. Germline loops: CDR1 SGHRS, CDR2 YFSETQ. CDR3 amino acids: CASSGEKIAGDNEQFF. The variable domain in full, completed from reference TRBV5-1 and TRBJ2-1, reads KAGVTQTPRYLIKTRGQQVTLSCSPISGHRSVSWYQQTPGQGLQFLFEYFSETQRNKGNFPGRFSGRQFSNSRSEMNVSTLELGDSALYLCASSGEKIAGDNEQFFGPGTRLTVL.

V usage is TRBV10-2 and J usage is TRBJ2-3. Germline V lookup: CDR1 WSHSY, CDR2 SAAADI. This CDR3 comprises 13 residues. The CDR3 sequence: CASIPVSTDTQYF.

The chain uses TRBV15 and TRBJ2-3; TCRdb's assignment of TRBD2 cannot be checked, as there is no DNA. The CDR3 length is 15 residues. The germline gives CDR1 LNHNV, CDR2 YYDKDF (reference sequence). CDR3 residues: CATSRGEGITDTQYF.

This chain joins TRBV29-1 and TRBJ2-1; TCRdb gives TRBD2 as the D gene, but with no DNA this cannot be confirmed. This CDR3 is built from 16 residues. CDR1 is SQVTM, CDR2 ANQGSEA, per germline. The CDR3 sequence: CSTSGTSGRNYNEQFF.

The chain employs TRBV7-2 and TRBJ2-1; the TCRdb call, TRBD2, lacks DNA for checking. The CDR3 runs to 16 residues. Germline V lookup: CDR1 SGHTA, CDR2 FQGNSA. The CDR3 spells CASSRAGTASYNEQFF.

The rearrangement joins TRBV20-1 to TRBJ1-1; there is no DNA to check the TCRdb D call of TRBD1. The CDR3 is 15 amino acids. Germline V CDR1 and CDR2: DFQATT, SNEGSKA (reference sequence). CDR3 region: CSARDRPGLNTEAFF.

This chain joins TRBV6-5 and TRBJ1-2. The CDR3 consists of 14 residues. Germline CDR1 is MNHEY and CDR2 is SVGAGI. The CDR3 protein is CASSPLAANYGYTF.

V usage is TRBV12-3 or TRBV12-4 and J usage is TRBJ2-5; absent DNA, TCRdb's TRBD1 call cannot be checked. The CDR3 runs 16 residues. The CDR3 reads CASSFWGQGDQETQYF.

The J gene is TRBJ2-2, the V gene TRBV7-6; TCRdb's D gene call, TRBD1, goes unchecked for lack of DNA. Germline CDR1 is SGHVS and CDR2 is FNYEAQ. This CDR3 spans 15 amino acids. The CDR3 reads CASSPVPTGNGELFF.

The genes are TRBV6-1 and TRBJ2-5; checking the TCRdb D call of TRBD2 is not possible without DNA. There are 16 residues in the CDR3. Germline loops: CDR1 MNHNS, CDR2 SASEGT. The CDR3 reads CASSQSSGRIKETQYF.

The V gene is TRBV12-5, the J gene TRBJ1-1; TCRdb selects TRBD1, and the lack of DNA leaves this call unchecked. The CDR3 has 13 amino acids. CDR1 is LGHNT and CDR2 is FRNRAP in the germline V gene. CDR3: CASGFGGQAEAFF. The whole variable domain, filled in from reference TRBV12-5 and TRBJ1-1, reads DARVTQTPRHKVTEMGQEVTMRCQPILGHNTVFWYRQTMMQGLELLAYFRNRAPLDDSGMPKDRFSAEMPDATLATLKIQPSEPRDSAVYFCASGFGGQAEAFFGQGTRLTVV.

The J gene is TRBJ1-2, the V gene TRBV20-1; TCRdb designates TRBD1, a call that cannot be tested without DNA. The CDR3 has 18 residues. The germline V gene encodes CDR1 DFQATT and CDR2 SNEGSKA (reference sequence). CDR3: CSARDMNRGVRQNYGYTF.

The chain combines TRBV16 with TRBJ2-7; TCRdb selects TRBD2, and the lack of DNA leaves this call unchecked. Germline assignment: CDR1 KGHSY and CDR2 FQNENV. This CDR3 has 15 residues. The CDR3 here is CASSQSQAGEYEQYF.

The gene calls are TRBV11-1 and TRBJ1-1. Germline loops: CDR1 SGHAT, CDR2 FQDESV (reference sequence). The CDR3 is made up of 15 amino acids. The CDR3 protein is CASSFSWVENTEAFF.